The source of this T cell receptor beta chain is a study of HIV-infected patients and healthy controls (dated by TCRdb to the mid-2010s). For context, the study as a whole: The study tested whether deep TCR repertoire sequencing of HIV patients' small blood samples could capture immune perturbation and reconstitution.

Overall study results and their limits: Alpha-chain CDR3s from MAIT cells occurred at high frequency in healthy controls but were severely depleted in HIV+ repertoires. Mean usage differed significantly between HIV-infected patients and controls for eight alpha and eight beta V genes. In the samples, alpha-beta chain pairing was left undetermined. In the study, no determination of donor HLA types was made. Slight age and sex profile differences between the study cohorts did not explain the observed diversity differences. In size-matched repertoire data, the apparent post-therapy recovery of the Gini index in HIV-infected patients was not replicated. HIV-infected repertoires showed significantly elevated mean Gini indices relative to controls, which possibly reflects oligoclonality. Most CMV-associated CDR3s became more frequent during therapy, although their change was not significant, whereas HIV-associated CDR3s showed a significant decrease in frequency. Differing numbers of distinct sequences in patients and controls hindered comparison, and size-matching assigned excessive weight to rare events in the HIV-infected data. Both the Jaccard index and the count of highly shared sequences showed that healthy controls shared more CDR3s between individuals than HIV+ patients did. The dynamics of distinct T-cell subpopulations could not be separated, and sequencing depth was restricted, because whole blood was used. Compared with untreated HIV+ repertoires, healthy control repertoires had roughly threefold more distinct CDR3s and a higher Shannon diversity. Processing was restricted to sixteen HIV-infected individuals, which the authors judged to be a major constraint on the generalizability of the findings.

Since whole blood was used without any cell fractionation, the repertoire reflected all peripheral T cells in unsorted form. As controls, ten healthy donors without infection were sampled, and about 40% of the ten donors were sampled a second time three to four months later. For RNA extraction, 2.5 to 3 ml of peripheral blood was drawn into Tempus tubes. Residual genomic DNA was removed with the TURBO-DNase kit and globin mRNA was depleted with GLOBINclear. SuperScript III was used to reverse transcribe 500 ng RNA with primers targeting the alpha and beta constant regions. Alpha and beta chain libraries were generated separately via chain-specific third strand synthesis with multiplexing indices. To avoid primer bias, the protocol used one single primer pair to amplify every rearrangement within a chain, and the protocol also attached molecular barcodes to each cDNA molecule. Purified cDNA was joined by T4 RNA Ligase 1 to a 5' RACE adapter carrying a random hexamer and the SP2 sequencing primer site. Second strand synthesis was primed from the SP2 site with Phusion polymerase, using slow temperature ramps to favor optimal annealing. The 12-nucleotide barcode on each molecule comprised two random hexamer sequences, both introduced before amplification and concatenated. P5 and P7 adapter elements plus a second index were added in a short first PCR, which was followed by a roughly 24-cycle amplification PCR with P5s and P7 primers. Libraries received around 29 PCR cycles in total, were quantified on a Qubit, sized on a Bioanalyzer, and diluted to roughly 3.6 nM. The normalized libraries were sequenced on an Illumina MiSeq using 2 x 250 paired-end kits. MinElute columns were the means by which the reverse transcription reactions were cleaned up, and the reactions were eluted into approximately 9.2 ul Tris-Cl. Adapter ligations were incubated for 23 hours at 16 degrees C and subsequently purified with AMPure XP beads at a 1:1 ratio. The authors processed their data as follows. Demultiplexed FASTQ files were processed with a modified Decombinator by which V, J, insert and barcode information was output. Sequences that shared a barcode but differed from the dominant sequence were discarded as errors, and original cDNA molecules were estimated by counting barcodes clustered at Levenshtein distance 3. The R packages ineq, vegan, igraph and RCytoscape were used for downstream analyses, with IMGT nomenclature and CDR3 definitions applied. V gene usage was calculated across distinct sequences, with every TCR tallied a single time to avoid skew from clonal expansion. Within a donor, similarity networks joined unique CDR3 amino acid sequences in every case where two of them were separated by a single Levenshtein edit. In the repertoires, a search was made for a compiled set of published HIV-specific CDR3s (about 92 alpha, around 710 beta) and CMV-specific CDR3s (roughly 13 alpha, roughly 250 beta). It was shown by random subsampling to size-matched repertoires that the decreased diversity of patients was not caused by their lower sequence numbers. TCRdb cleaned the public reads at Q25 with fastp, built clones with MiXCR and kept in-frame beta chains. Rows are unified per CDR3 protein, each entry keeping the most common DNA and genes. TCRdb, not the original authors, processed these V and J calls. The sample table holds roughly 15,000 distinct CDR3 sequences, of which more than 8.5% were seen once. 5.1% of the sample goes to the ten largest clones.

This clonotype was seen at least ten times. No antigen is known for it. There are no base qualities to consult, and no much larger clone falls within one base. Inclusive of the bounding cysteine and phenylalanine, the CDR3 is 15 residues long. Left in the record is the CDR3 DNA by itself, 45 bases read in frame from the first base. Sequences MDHEN (CDR1) and SYDVKM (CDR2) are obtained from the germline V gene. V and J are truncated by 5 bases and 0 bases respectively, leaving an intervening sequence of 14 bases. The sequence joins TRBV28 to TRBJ2-7, with TRBD2 tentatively as D gene (6 bases match). Sample: blood. The clonotype was recovered from an adult in good health. The DNA reads as follows: TGTGCCAGCAGTCGGGAGTCCCTGAGCTCCTACGAGCAGTACTTC. This translates into CASSRESLSSYEQYF. Joined to the reference TRBV28 and TRBJ2-7 proteins, this CDR3 gives the full variable domain: DVKVTQSSRYLVKRTGEKVFLECVQDMDHENMFWYRQDPGLGLRLIYFSYDVKMKEKGDIPEGYSVSREKKERFSLILESASTNQTSMYLCASSRESLSSYEQYFGPGTRLTVT.